The source of this T cell receptor (beta chain) is a study of patients and donors after allogeneic stem cell transplantation. At least ten counts were recorded for this clonotype. Germline V CDR1 and CDR2: DFQATT, SNEGSKA (reference sequence). The CDR3 has 13 amino acids. J gave up 8 bases and V 5 bases, and 7 bases lay outside the gene matches. TCRdb reprocessed the RT-PCR reads with MiXCR, giving one entry per CDR3 protein. Of about a million distinct CDR3 sequences in the sample, about a sixth were seen once. The TCR comes from a human donor who was either an allogeneic HSCT recipient or a stem cell or donor lymphocyte infusion donor (not recorded which). It is not recorded whose cells these are; they may come from a transplant donor. The rearrangement links TRBV20-1 to TRBJ2-1; 9 nucleotides agree with TRBD2. The material sequenced was blood, either unsorted or a sorted T cell fraction (not recorded which). DNA for the CDR3: TGCAGTGCTGTAGCGGGAGTGGGGTATGAGCAGTTCTTC. Translation gives CSAVAGVGYEQFF.